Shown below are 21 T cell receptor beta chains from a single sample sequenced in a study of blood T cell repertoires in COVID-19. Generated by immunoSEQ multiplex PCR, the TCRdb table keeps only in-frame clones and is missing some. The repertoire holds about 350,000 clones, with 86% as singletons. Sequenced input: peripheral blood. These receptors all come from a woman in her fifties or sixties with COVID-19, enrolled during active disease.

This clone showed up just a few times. CDR3 in DNA: TGTGCCAGCAGCCAGGGCCTTTACAGAGCCCCCACCTACGAGCAGTACTTC. It translates to CASSQGLYRAPTYEQYF. The chain is built from TRBV11-3 and TRBJ2-7; TRBD1 is a possible D gene (5 bases). In germline, CDR1 is SGHNT, CDR2 YENEEA. V gave up 5 bases and J gave up 2 bases, with 22 bases separating them. The CDR3 length is 17 residues.

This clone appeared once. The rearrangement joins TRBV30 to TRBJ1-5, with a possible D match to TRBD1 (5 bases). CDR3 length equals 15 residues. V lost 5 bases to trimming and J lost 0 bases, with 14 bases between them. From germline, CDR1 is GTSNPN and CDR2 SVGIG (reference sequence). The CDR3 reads CAWGRQFSSNQPQHF. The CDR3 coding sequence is TGTGCCTGGGGTAGACAGTTTTCTAGCAATCAGCCCCAGCATTTT.

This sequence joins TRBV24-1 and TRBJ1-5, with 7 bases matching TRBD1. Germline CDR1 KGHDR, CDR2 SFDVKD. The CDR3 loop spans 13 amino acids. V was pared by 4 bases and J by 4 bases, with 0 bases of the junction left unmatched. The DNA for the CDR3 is TGTGCCACCAGTGAACAGGGGAATCAGCCCCAGCATTTT. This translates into CATSEQGNQPQHF.

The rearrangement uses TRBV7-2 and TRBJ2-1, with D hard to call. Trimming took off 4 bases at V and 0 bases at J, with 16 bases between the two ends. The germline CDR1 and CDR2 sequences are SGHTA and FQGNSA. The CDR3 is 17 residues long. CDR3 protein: CASSSRPPWSSYNEQFF. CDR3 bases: TGTGCCAGCAGCTCCCGCCCCCCCTGGAGCTCCTACAATGAGCAGTTCTTC.

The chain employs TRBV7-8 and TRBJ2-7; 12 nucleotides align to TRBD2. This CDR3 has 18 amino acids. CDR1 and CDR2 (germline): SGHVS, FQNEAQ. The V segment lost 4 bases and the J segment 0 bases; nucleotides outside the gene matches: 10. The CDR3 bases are TGTGCCAGCAGCTCCGGGACTAGCGGGCTTTCCCTCTCCTACGAGCAGTACTTC. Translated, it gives CASSSGTSGLSLSYEQYF. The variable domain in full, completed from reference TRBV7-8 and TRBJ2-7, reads GAGVSQSPRYKVAKRGQDVALRCDPISGHVSLFWYQQALGQGPEFLTYFQNEAQLDKSGLPSDRFFAERPEGSVSTLKIQRTQQEDSAVYLCASSSGTSGLSLSYEQYFGPGTRLTVT.

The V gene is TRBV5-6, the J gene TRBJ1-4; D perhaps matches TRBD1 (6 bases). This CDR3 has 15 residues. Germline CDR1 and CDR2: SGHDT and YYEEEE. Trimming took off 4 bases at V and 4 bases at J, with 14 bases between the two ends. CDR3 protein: CASSRTGKFNEKLFF. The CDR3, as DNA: TGTGCCAGCAGCCGAACAGGGAAATTTAATGAAAAACTGTTTTTT.

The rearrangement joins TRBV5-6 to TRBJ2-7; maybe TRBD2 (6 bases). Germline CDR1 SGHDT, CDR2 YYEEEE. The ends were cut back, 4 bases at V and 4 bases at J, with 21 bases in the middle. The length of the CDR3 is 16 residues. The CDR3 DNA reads TGTGCCAGCAGCCCACCGGAGGGACCGAGGTCGTACGAGCAGTACTTC. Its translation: CASSPPEGPRSYEQYF.

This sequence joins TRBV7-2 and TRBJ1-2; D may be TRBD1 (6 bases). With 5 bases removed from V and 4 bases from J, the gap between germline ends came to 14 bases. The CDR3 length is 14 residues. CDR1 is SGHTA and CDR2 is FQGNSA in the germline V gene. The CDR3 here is CASSPPQGSYGYTF. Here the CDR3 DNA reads TGTGCCAGCAGCCCTCCCCAGGGGAGCTATGGCTACACCTTC.

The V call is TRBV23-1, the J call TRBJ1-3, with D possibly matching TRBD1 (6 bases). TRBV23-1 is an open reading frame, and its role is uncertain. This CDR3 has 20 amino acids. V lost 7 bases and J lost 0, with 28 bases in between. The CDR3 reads CASTPPTGWCPQFSGNTIYF. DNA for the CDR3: TGCGCCAGCACCCCACCTACAGGGTGGTGCCCGCAATTCTCTGGAAACACCATATATTTT.

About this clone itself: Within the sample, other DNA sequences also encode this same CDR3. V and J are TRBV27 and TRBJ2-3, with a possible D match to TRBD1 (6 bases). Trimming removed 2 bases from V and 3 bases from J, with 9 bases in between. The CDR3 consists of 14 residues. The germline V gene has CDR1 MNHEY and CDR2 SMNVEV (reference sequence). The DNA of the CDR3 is TGTGCCAGCAGTTTAACCAGGGGAACAGATACGCAGTATTTT. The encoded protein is CASSLTRGTDTQYF.

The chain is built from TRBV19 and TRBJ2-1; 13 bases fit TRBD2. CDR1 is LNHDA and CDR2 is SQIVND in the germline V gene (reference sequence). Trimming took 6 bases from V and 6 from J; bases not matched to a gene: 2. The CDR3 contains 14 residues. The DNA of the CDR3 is TGTGCCAGTAGCGGGACTAGCGGGGTCAATGAGCAGTTCTTC. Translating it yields CASSGTSGVNEQFF.

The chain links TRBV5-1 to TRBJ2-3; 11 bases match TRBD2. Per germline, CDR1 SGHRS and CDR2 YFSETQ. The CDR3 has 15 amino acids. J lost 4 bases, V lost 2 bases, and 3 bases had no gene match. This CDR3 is CASSFSGGAPDTQYF. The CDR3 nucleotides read TGCGCCAGCAGCTTTAGCGGGGGGGCCCCAGATACGCAGTATTTT.

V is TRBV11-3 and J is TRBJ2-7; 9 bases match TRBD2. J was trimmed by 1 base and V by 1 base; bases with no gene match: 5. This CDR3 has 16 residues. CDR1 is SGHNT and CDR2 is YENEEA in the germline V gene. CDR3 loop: CASSLAARGGSYEQYF. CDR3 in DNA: TGTGCCAGCAGCTTAGCCGCGCGGGGGGGATCCTACGAGCAGTACTTC.

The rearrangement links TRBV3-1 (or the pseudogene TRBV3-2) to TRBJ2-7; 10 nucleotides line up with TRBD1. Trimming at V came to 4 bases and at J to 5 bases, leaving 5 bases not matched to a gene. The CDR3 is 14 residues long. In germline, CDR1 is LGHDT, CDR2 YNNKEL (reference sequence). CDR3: CASSRPGTGDEQYF. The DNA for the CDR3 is TGTGCCAGCAGCCGGCCCGGGACAGGGGACGAGCAGTACTTC.

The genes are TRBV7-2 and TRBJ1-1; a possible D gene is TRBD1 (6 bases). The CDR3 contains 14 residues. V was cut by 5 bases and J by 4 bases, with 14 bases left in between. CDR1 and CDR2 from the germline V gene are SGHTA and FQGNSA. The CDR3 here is CASSNRDIRTEAFF. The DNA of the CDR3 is TGTGCCAGCAGCAATCGGGACATTCGCACTGAAGCTTTCTTT.

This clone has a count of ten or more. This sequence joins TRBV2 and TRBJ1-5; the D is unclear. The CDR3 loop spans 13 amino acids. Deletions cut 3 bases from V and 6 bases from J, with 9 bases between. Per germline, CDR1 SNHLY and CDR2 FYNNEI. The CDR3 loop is CASSDRVGQPQHF. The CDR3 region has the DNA TGTGCCAGCAGTGACCGAGTCGGTCAGCCCCAGCATTTT. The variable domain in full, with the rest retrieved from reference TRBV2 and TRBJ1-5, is EPEVTQTPSHQVTQMGQEVILRCVPISNHLYFYWYRQILGQKVEFLVSFYNNEISEKSEIFDDQFSVERPDGSNFTLKIRSTKLEDSAMYFCASSDRVGQPQHFGDGTRLSIL.

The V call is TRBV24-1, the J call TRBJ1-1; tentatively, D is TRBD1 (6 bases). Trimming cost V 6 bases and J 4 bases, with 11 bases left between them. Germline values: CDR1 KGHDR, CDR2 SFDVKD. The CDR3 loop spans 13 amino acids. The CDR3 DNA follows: TGTGCCACCAGTCCAAGGGGGAGCACTGAAGCTTTCTTT. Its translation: CATSPRGSTEAFF.

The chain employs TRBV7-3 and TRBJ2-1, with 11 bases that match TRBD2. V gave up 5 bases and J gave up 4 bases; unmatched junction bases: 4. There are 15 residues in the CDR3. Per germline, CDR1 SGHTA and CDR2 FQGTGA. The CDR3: CASSVLAGAYNEQFF. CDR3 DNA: TGTGCCAGCAGCGTACTAGCGGGGGCTTACAATGAGCAGTTCTTC.

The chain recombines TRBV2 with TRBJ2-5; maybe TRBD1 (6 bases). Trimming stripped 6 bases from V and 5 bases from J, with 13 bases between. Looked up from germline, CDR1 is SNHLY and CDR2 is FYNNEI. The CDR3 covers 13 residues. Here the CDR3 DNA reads TGTGCCAGCAGACTCGGGACACGTGAGACCCAGTACTTC. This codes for CASRLGTRETQYF.

Here the CDR3 DNA reads TGTGCCAGCAGCTTGTGGGCAGGGGCTTATAATTCACCCCTCCACTTT. It yields the protein CASSLWAGAYNSPLHF. This rearrangement joins TRBV5-5 to TRBJ1-6; D is possibly TRBD1 (6 bases). This CDR3 is 16 amino acids long. The V and J ends lost 1 base and 4 bases respectively, with 12 bases between them. Germline CDR1 and CDR2: SGHKS and YYEKEE (reference sequence).

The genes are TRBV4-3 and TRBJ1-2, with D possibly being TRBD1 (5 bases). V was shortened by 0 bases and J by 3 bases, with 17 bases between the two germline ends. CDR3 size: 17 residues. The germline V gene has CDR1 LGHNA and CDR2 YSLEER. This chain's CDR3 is CASSQEGLLKGDYGYTF. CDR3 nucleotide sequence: TGCGCCAGCAGCCAAGAGGGACTTCTCAAAGGCGACTATGGCTACACCTTC.